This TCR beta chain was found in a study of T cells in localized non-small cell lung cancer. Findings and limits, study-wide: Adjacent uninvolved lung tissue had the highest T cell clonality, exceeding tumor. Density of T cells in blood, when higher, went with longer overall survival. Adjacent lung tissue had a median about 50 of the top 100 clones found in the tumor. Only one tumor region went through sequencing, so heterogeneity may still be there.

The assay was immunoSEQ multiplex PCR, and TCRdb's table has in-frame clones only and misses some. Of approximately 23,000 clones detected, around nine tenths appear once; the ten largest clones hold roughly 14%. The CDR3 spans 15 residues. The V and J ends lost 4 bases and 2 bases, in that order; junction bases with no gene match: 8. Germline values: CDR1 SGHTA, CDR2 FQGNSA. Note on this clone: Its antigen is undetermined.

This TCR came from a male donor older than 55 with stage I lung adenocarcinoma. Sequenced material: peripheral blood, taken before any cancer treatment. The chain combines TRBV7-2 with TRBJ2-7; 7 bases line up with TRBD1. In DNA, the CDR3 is TGTGCCAGCAGCTCAACGACAGGGCCCACCTACGAGCAGTACTTC. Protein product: CASSSTTGPTYEQYF.